These T cell receptor beta chains were read from a single sample in a study of cytomegalovirus exposure and HLA in healthy donors. The protocol was immunoSEQ multiplex PCR, while the TCRdb copy is restricted to in-frame clones and leaves out a portion. The table records 200,000 to 250,000 clones, 77% of them present only once. Sequences were obtained from PBMCs. The receptors were sampled from a woman in her sixties in good health and CMV-seropositive. Both conserved end residues are part of each CDR3. A D gene is named only where the DNA matches it firmly. For some rows the clone size is stated as once, few or many, or as a class when expanded; others skip it.

j_gene	abundance	v_gene	d_gene	len	CDR3nt	CDR3aa
TRBJ2-2	once	TRBV30	TRBD2	15	TGTGCCTGGCTCCGGGGGGGCGCGGGCACCGGGGAGCTGTTTTTT	CAWLRGGAGTGELFF
TRBJ2-7	-	TRBV7-2	-	13	TGTGCCAGCAGCTCGGGTCGGGCCTACGAGCAGTACTTC	CASSSGRAYEQYF
TRBJ2-7	-	TRBV7-6	TRBD2	14	TGTGCCAGCAGCTCGGGACTATCACTCGGGGAGCAGTACTTC	CASSSGLSLGEQYF
TRBJ1-2	-	TRBV11-2	-	17	TGTGCCAGCAGCTTAGTAGGACGCCAGCCAAAGAGGGATGGCTACACCTTC	CASSLVGRQPKRDGYTF
TRBJ1-3	-	TRBV2	-	16	TGTGCCAGCAGTGGTAACAGGCCTAGATCTGGAAACACCATATATTTT	CASSGNRPRSGNTIYF
TRBJ2-5	-	TRBV15	-	14	TGTGCCACCAGCAGAGACCCTGAGGGAGAGACCCAGTACTTC	CATSRDPEGETQYF
TRBJ1-6	-	TRBV7-9	TRBD1	14	TGTGCCAGCAGCTTTACCAGGGGGAATTCACCCCTCCACTTT	CASSFTRGNSPLHF
TRBJ2-7	-	TRBV5-4	-	15	TGTGCCAGCAGCGTGGGCGGGCTACGAAGCGACGAGCAGTACTTC	CASSVGGLRSDEQYF
TRBJ1-4	few	TRBV5-5	-	11	TGTGCCAGCAGCCAGTACGAAAAACTGTTTTTT	CASSQYEKLFF
TRBJ2-3	-	TRBV4-1	-	16	TGCGCCAGCAGCCAAGAGGGCCGGTCCCTCACAGATACGCAGTATTTT	CASSQEGRSLTDTQYF
TRBJ1-1	once	TRBV5-4	TRBD1	13	TGTGCCAGCAGCCGGACAGGGATTGCTGAAGCTTTCTTT	CASSRTGIAEAFF
TRBJ2-1	once	TRBV6-1	TRBD1	12	TGTGCCAGCAGAAGGACAGGGGGTGAGCAGTTCTTC	CASRRTGGEQFF
TRBJ2-1	-	TRBV10-2	TRBD2	13	TGCGCCAGCAGACTAGCGGGATACAATGAGCAGTTCTTC	CASRLAGYNEQFF
TRBJ2-5	-	TRBV19	TRBD2	16	TGTGCCGCTTCGGAGGGGGCTAGCGGGGGTAGGGAGACCCAGTACTTC	CAASEGASGGRETQYF
TRBJ1-5	-	TRBV5-6	TRBD1	14	TGTGCCAGCAGCTTGGCAGGGGGCGATCAGCCCCAGCATTTT	CASSLAGGDQPQHF
TRBJ2-1	-	TRBV6-6	-	15	TGTGCCAGCAGTCTACCTCCGGGACAAAATAATGAGCAGTTCTTC	CASSLPPGQNNEQFF
TRBJ2-5	-	TRBV28	TRBD1	14	TGTGCCAGCAGCTCAGGGGGCGTAAGGGAGACCCAGTACTTC	CASSSGGVRETQYF
TRBJ2-3	-	TRBV11-2	-	16	TGTGCCAGCAGCTTAAATACGGCGGGAATGGGGGATACGCAGTATTTT	CASSLNTAGMGDTQYF
TRBJ2-1	-	TRBV27	TRBD2	17	TGTGCCAGCAGAACGGGACTAGCGGGAGGGAAATACAATGAGCAGTTCTTC	CASRTGLAGGKYNEQFF
TRBJ2-2	-	TRBV6-5	-	13	TGTGCCAGCACCAGGGTCAAGGACGGGGAGCTGTTTTTT	CASTRVKDGELFF
TRBJ1-5	-	TRBV6-1	-	14	TGTGCCAGCCAAGCGGCGTATGGGAATCAGCCCCAGCATTTT	CASQAAYGNQPQHF
TRBJ2-3	-	TRBV2	TRBD1	14	TGTGCCAGCCTCCGGGACAGTCGGTTGGATACGCAGTATTTT	CASLRDSRLDTQYF
TRBJ1-1	few	TRBV6-6	-	12	TGTGCCAGCAGTTCCCGGGACACTGAAGCTTTCTTT	CASSSRDTEAFF
TRBJ2-1	-	TRBV29-1	TRBD2	17	TGCAGCGTTGAGGGGAGGGGACTAGCGGCCCCCTACAATGAGCAGTTCTTC	CSVEGRGLAAPYNEQFF